The T cell receptor beta chain described here comes from a study of cytomegalovirus exposure and HLA in healthy donors. For the study at large: Findings of an earlier analysis included over 95 million unique TCR beta sequences from some 190 million T cells. A data release that came early held about 89 million unique TCRs from HLA-typed donors.

About this clone itself: What it binds is unknown.

PCR employed 60 Vbeta and 13 Jbeta primers. This table comes from immunoSEQ multiplex PCR, and its TCRdb copy is limited to in-frame clones, with some not included. The top ten hold approximately 2.1% of the sample, which has about 110,000 clones, over 70% seen once. The study, taken as a whole, reports: The study dropped some indistinguishable V segments, TRBV6-2 and TRBV6-3 among them. Information on immune exposure was restricted to one variable (CMV serostatus).

The germline V and J ends were trimmed by 4 bases and 3 bases, with 16 bases remaining between them. This CDR3 spans 15 amino acids. The genes are TRBV23-1 and TRBJ2-7; D possibly corresponds to TRBD2 (6 bases). TRBV23-1 is an ORF, and what it does is uncertain. The origin of this receptor is a man aged 30 to 39 in good health and CMV-seronegative. Input material: PBMCs. The CDR3 DNA reads as TGCGCCAGCAGTCGGCGGGAAGGCACCGACTACGAGCAGTACTTC. This codes for CASSRREGTDYEQYF.